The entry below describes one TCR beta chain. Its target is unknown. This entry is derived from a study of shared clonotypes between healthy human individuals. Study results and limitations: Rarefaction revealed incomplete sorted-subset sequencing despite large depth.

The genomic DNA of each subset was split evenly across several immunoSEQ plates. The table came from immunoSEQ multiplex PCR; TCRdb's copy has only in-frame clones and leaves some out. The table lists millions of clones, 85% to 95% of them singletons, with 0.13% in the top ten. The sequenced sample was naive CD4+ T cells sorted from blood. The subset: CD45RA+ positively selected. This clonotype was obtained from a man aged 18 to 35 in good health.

CDR3 bases: TGTGCCAGCAGCTTACAGAGCGCGAACACCGGGGAGCTGTTTTTT. Its translation is CASSLQSANTGELFF. The V and J genes are TRBV7-6 and TRBJ2-2, with D unclear. The V end lost 2 bases, the J end lost 0 bases, and 7 bases lay between the germline ends. The CDR3 spans 15 residues. Germline CDR1 reads SGHVS; CDR2 reads FNYEAQ.